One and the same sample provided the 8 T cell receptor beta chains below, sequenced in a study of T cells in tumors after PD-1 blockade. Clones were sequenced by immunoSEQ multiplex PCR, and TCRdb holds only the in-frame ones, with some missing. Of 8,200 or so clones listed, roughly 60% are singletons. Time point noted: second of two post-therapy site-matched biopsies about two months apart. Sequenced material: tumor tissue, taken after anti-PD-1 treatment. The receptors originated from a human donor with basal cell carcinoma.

Written as DNA, the CDR3 is TGTGCCAGCAGCTTGGGACACGACCCTGAAGCTTTCTTT. It encodes CASSLGHDPEAFF. The chain uses TRBV5-6 and TRBJ1-1; D gene ambiguous. This CDR3 spans 13 amino acids. V was pared by 0 bases and J by 6 bases, with 9 bases between. Germline CDR1 and CDR2: SGHDT and YYEEEE.

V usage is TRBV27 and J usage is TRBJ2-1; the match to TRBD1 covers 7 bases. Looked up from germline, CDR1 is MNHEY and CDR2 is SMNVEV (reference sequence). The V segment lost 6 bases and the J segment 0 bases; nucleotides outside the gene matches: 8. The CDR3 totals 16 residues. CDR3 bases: TGTGCCAGCAGGGCACCGGGACAGATCTCCTACAATGAGCAGTTCTTC. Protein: CASRAPGQISYNEQFF.

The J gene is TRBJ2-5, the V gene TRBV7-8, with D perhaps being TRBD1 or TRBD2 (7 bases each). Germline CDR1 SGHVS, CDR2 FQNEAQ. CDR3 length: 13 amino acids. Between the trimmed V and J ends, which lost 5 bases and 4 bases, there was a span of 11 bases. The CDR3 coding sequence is TGTGCCAGCAGCACCAGGGGGGGAGAGACCCAGTACTTC. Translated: CASSTRGGETQYF.

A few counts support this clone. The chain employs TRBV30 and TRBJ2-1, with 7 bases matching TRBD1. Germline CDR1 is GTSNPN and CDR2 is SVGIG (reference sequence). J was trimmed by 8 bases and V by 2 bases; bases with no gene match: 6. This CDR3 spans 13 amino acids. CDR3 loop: CAWSPLQGYEQFF. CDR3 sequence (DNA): TGTGCCTGGAGTCCACTACAGGGGTATGAGCAGTTCTTC.

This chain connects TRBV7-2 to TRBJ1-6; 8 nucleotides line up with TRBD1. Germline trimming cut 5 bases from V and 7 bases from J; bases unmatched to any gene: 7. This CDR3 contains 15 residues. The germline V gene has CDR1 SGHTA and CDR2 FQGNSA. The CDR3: CASSGRTGLNSPLHF. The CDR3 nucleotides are TGTGCCAGCAGCGGGAGGACAGGGCTCAATTCACCCCTCCACTTT.

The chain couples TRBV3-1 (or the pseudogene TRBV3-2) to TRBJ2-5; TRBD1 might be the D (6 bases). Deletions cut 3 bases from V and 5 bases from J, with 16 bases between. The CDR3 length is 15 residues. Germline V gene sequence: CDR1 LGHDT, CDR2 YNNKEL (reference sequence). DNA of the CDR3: TGTGCCAGCAGCCACGTAACAGGGTTGGGGGAGACCCAGTACTTC. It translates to CASSHVTGLGETQYF.

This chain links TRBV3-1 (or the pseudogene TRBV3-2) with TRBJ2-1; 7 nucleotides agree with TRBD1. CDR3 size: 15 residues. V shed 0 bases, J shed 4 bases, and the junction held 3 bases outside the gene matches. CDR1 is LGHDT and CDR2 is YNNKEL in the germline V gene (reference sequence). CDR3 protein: CASSQEDRAYNEQFF. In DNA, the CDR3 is TGTGCCAGCAGCCAAGAAGACAGGGCGTACAATGAGCAGTTCTTC.

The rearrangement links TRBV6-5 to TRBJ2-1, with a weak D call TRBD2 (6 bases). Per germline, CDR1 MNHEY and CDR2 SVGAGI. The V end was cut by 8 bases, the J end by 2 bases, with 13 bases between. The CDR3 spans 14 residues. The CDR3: CASGGTGPYNEQFF. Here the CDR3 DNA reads TGTGCCAGCGGGGGGACTGGACCCTACAATGAGCAGTTCTTC.